This T cell receptor (beta chain) was retrieved from a study of cytomegalovirus exposure and HLA in healthy donors. Primers included in the PCR were 60 Vbeta and 13 Jbeta primers. Generated by immunoSEQ multiplex PCR, the TCRdb table keeps only in-frame clones and is missing some. The table shows 95,000 to 100,000 clones, with about 81% occurring only once. V was shortened by 6 bases and J by 11 bases, with 15 bases between the two germline ends. This CDR3 comprises 12 residues. Germline assignment: CDR1 MNHEY and CDR2 SMNVEV (reference sequence). This clone was detected only once. The sequence was collected from a man aged 50 to 60 in good health and CMV-seronegative. The sequencing input was PBMCs. This chain connects TRBV27 to TRBJ2-3, with D possibly matching TRBD2 (6 bases). For the CDR3, the DNA is TGTGCCAGCAGAAACCCCCGGGGAGGGCAGTATTTT. Translated, it gives CASRNPRGGQYF.